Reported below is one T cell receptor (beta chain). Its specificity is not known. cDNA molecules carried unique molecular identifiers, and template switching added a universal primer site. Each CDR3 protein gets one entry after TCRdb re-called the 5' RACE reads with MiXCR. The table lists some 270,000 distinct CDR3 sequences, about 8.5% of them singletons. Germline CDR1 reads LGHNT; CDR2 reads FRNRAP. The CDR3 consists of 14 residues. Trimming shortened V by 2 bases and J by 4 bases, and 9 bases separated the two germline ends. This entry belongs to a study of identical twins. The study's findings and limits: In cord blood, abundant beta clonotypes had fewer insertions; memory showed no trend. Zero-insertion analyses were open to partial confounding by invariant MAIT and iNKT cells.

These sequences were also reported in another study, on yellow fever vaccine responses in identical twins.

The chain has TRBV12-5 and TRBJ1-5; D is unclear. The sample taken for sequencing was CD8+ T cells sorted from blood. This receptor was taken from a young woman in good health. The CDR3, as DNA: TGTGCTAGTGGTTTGATGGGGTCGAATCAGCCCCAGCATTTT. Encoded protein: CASGLMGSNQPQHF.